The entry below describes one T cell receptor beta chain. Antigen unknown. The sample originates from a study of cytomegalovirus exposure and HLA in healthy donors. Across the whole study: As released early, the data held roughly 85 million unique TCRs from HLA-typed donors.

Study-wide points: A reported reduction in N-insertions relative to the 666-donor mean was seen in an Asian-associated ancestry cluster in a later analysis. In vitro checks showed that a few CMV-associated chains really do target CMV antigens.

This PCR relied on a set of 60 Vbeta primers and 13 Jbeta primers. Assay: immunoSEQ multiplex PCR; the TCRdb copy retains only in-frame clones and omits some. The sample has approximately 95,000 clones, 78% seen once; the top ten hold approximately 4%. Germline CDR1 SGHKS, CDR2 YYEKEE (reference sequence). CDR3 length: 17 amino acids. Trimming stripped 0 bases from V and 3 bases from J, with 15 bases between. Material for sequencing was PBMCs. The V call is TRBV5-5, the J call TRBJ2-2; D is perhaps TRBD1 (6 bases). This sequence was found in a woman aged 40 to 55 in good health and CMV-seropositive. CDR3: CASSLAQTGLDTGELFF. Here the CDR3 DNA reads TGTGCCAGCAGCTTGGCTCAAACAGGGTTGGACACCGGGGAGCTGTTTTTT.